This TCR beta chain was retrieved from a study of T cells in Graves' hyperthyroidism and ophthalmopathy. RNA transcripts served as the template for amplifying TCR beta CDR3 regions. Initially, a first-round RT-PCR of the TCR CDR3 employed the HTBI primer set. TCRdb ran MiXCR on the multiplex PCR reads and lists one entry per CDR3 protein. The sample has about 560,000 distinct CDR3 sequences, over 15% seen once. V shed 2 bases, J shed 7 bases, and the junction held 6 bases outside the gene matches. This CDR3 spans 14 amino acids. The germline gives CDR1 MGHDK, CDR2 SYGVNS. The sequencing sample was made of blood. This receptor was identified in a woman aged 18-29 years with Graves' hyperthyroidism. The V call is TRBV25-1, the J call TRBJ1-1; 8 bases line up with TRBD1. The CDR3 spells CASSETGGIVEAFF. The CDR3 DNA sequence: TGTGCCAGCAGTGAAACAGGGGGAATAGTTGAAGCTTTCTTT.